This entry is about one T cell receptor (beta chain). Its antigen remains unknown. Sequenced by immunoSEQ multiplex PCR; TCRdb stores in-frame clones only, minus some. Here the sample spans some 120,000 clones, less than 95% being singletons. This specimen belongs to a study of T cell clones after liver transplantation. General study findings and limits: In two subjects, few donor cells limited the measurable donor-reactive repertoire.

The germline CDR1 and CDR2 sequences are ENHRY and SYGVKD. The CDR3 is made up of 13 amino acids. Trimming at V came to 6 bases and at J to 4 bases, leaving 2 bases not matched to a gene. The clonotype was recovered from a human patient who received a liver transplant. Some of these T cells may belong to the graft donor. V gene TRBV10-3 combines with J gene TRBJ2-3, with TRBD1 matching over 9 bases. This specimen was CD4+ T cells from blood, taken 12 months after liver transplant. CDR3 in amino acids: CAIRGTGSDTQYF. The CDR3 nucleotides are TGTGCCATCAGAGGGACAGGGTCAGATACGCAGTATTTT.